The 3 T cell receptor beta chains reported below all come from one sample, sequenced in a study of blood T cell repertoires in COVID-19. Sequencing used immunoSEQ multiplex PCR; TCRdb keeps in-frame clones, though not all of them. This table holds roughly 300,000 clones, approximately 90% found once. The sequenced material came from PBMCs or T cells enriched from blood (not recorded which). All receptors come from a woman in her twenties or thirties who had recovered from COVID-19.

The rearrangement joins TRBV11-3 to TRBJ2-1, with 7 bases fitting TRBD2. Germline loops: CDR1 SGHNT, CDR2 YENEEA. J lost 6 bases, V lost 5 bases, and 7 bases had no gene match. The CDR3 length is 14 residues. CDR3: CASSRDYRSNEQFF. The CDR3 DNA sequence: TGTGCCAGCAGCCGGGACTACAGAAGCAATGAGCAGTTCTTC.

This rearrangement joins TRBV19 to TRBJ2-7; the D gene is possibly TRBD1 (6 bases). Trimming removed 3 bases from V and 4 bases from J, with 13 bases in between. The CDR3 spans 14 residues. Germline V CDR1 and CDR2: LNHDA, SQIVND (reference sequence). The CDR3 is CASSIGQQGYEQYF. As DNA, the CDR3 is TGTGCCAGTAGTATTGGCCAACAGGGTTACGAGCAGTACTTC.

The V gene is TRBV6-5, the J gene TRBJ1-2; maybe TRBD1 (5 bases). Germline CDR1 and CDR2: MNHEY and SVGAGI. V was trimmed by 8 bases and J by 0 bases, leaving 16 bases between them. CDR3 size: 15 residues. CDR3 residues: CASVPRVGANYGYTF. CDR3 bases: TGTGCCAGCGTCCCCCGGGTAGGGGCTAACTATGGCTACACCTTC.